These 5 T cell receptor beta chains were all obtained from the same sample, sequenced in a study of shared clonotypes between healthy human individuals. Naive CD8 cells were CD45RO-negative, positively selected for CCR7, excluding terminally differentiated effector memory CD45RA+ cells. The table came from immunoSEQ multiplex PCR; TCRdb's copy has only in-frame clones and leaves some out. The sample yields around 2,000,000 clones, under 95% seen once. Sequences were obtained from naive CD8+ T cells from PBMCs. The source of these receptors is a man aged 18 to 35 in good health. Some clones in this sample may be carry-over from other donors' samples.

The chain uses TRBV2 and TRBJ2-3; 10 bases align to TRBD2. Germline V lookup: CDR1 SNHLY, CDR2 FYNNEI. V was clipped by 11 bases and J by 2 bases; unmatched bases: 7. CDR3 size: 14 residues. The CDR3 DNA reads TGTGCCGGTTATAGCGGGAGGATCACAGATACGCAGTATTTT. Translated: CAGYSGRITDTQYF. The complete variable domain, with remaining parts taken from reference TRBV2 and TRBJ2-3, reads EPEVTQTPSHQVTQMGQEVILRCVPISNHLYFYWYRQILGQKVEFLVSFYNNEISEKSEIFDDQFSVERPDGSNFTLKIRSTKLEDSAMYFCAGYSGRITDTQYFGPGTRLTVL.

This chain connects TRBV27 to TRBJ2-2, with 8 bases that match TRBD2. CDR3 length: 16 residues. The germline V gene encodes CDR1 MNHEY and CDR2 SMNVEV (reference sequence). Losses at the gene ends were 4 bases for V and 6 bases for J; bases not matched to a gene: 10. CDR3 DNA sequence: TGTGCCAGCAGTTATGCGGGGGCGGGAGGTCCCGGGGAGCTGTTTTTT. This gives the protein CASSYAGAGGPGELFF.

The rearrangement joins TRBV2 to TRBJ1-2; tentative D call: TRBD1 (5 bases). This CDR3 spans 17 amino acids. The germline gives CDR1 SNHLY, CDR2 FYNNEI. V gave up 5 bases and J gave up 2 bases, with 21 bases separating them. The CDR3 sequence is CASSNVENPTENYGYTF. In DNA, the CDR3 is TGTGCCAGCAGTAACGTCGAGAATCCGACAGAGAACTATGGCTACACCTTC.

This rearrangement joins TRBV5-1 to TRBJ2-6; no clear D. CDR3 length: 14 residues. Trimming cost V 4 bases and J 0 bases, with 5 bases left between them. The germline V gene encodes CDR1 SGHRS and CDR2 YFSETQ. CDR3 sequence: CASSPNSGANVLTF. CDR3 coding DNA: TGCGCCAGCAGCCCCAACTCTGGGGCCAACGTCCTGACTTTC.

V and J are TRBV14 and TRBJ1-5; possibly TRBD1 for D (5 bases). This CDR3 has 19 residues. The germline CDR1 and CDR2 sequences are SGHDN and FVKESK. V was shortened by 1 base and J by 0 bases, with 19 bases between the two germline ends. CDR3 nucleotides: TGTGCCAGCAGCCAAGGGCGGGGACCACCGGACGATAGCAATCAGCCCCAGCATTTT. It translates to CASSQGRGPPDDSNQPQHF.